The rows below give T cell receptor beta chains drawn from one sample of a study of technical replicates of blood from several donors. The protocol was immunoSEQ multiplex PCR, while the TCRdb copy is restricted to in-frame clones and leaves out a portion. The sample holds some 60,000 clones, roughly 89% seen once. The sequenced material came from PBMCs. The receptors shown here come from a human donor in good health. Some clones in this sample may be carry-over from other donors' samples. Each CDR3 is given with its conserved first and last residue. The order of the fields is D gene, clone size, V gene, J gene, CDR3 protein, CDR3 DNA. The D gene is left open where the match is weak. Only part of the rows carry a size: once, few, many, or a class if the clone is expanded.

.	few	TRBV6-5	TRBJ1-1	CASSYSTALNTEAFF	TGTGCCAGCAGTTACTCGACAGCCCTGAACACTGAAGCTTTCTTT
TRBD1	.	TRBV5-1	TRBJ1-2	CASSSQGAHGYTF	TGCGCCAGCAGCTCACAGGGGGCGCATGGCTACACCTTC
.	once	TRBV18	TRBJ2-5	CASSPEGETQYF	TGTGCCAGCTCACCAGAGGGAGAGACCCAGTACTTC
TRBD1	once	TRBV7-2	TRBJ1-2	CASSLARDRYYGYTF	TGTGCCAGCAGCTTAGCTCGGGACAGATACTATGGCTACACCTTC
TRBD2	.	TRBV4-2	TRBJ2-7	CASSRGTNSYEQYF	TGTGCCAGCAGTCGCGGGACTAACTCCTACGAGCAGTACTTC
TRBD1	.	TRBV28	TRBJ1-5	CASSFFQGVTGNQPQHF	TGTGCCAGCAGTTTCTTCCAGGGGGTGACTGGCAATCAGCCCCAGCATTTT
TRBD1	.	TRBV4-3	TRBJ1-1	CASSQDQGARTEAFF	TGCGCCAGCAGCCAAGATCAGGGGGCGCGAACTGAAGCTTTCTTT
.	.	TRBV6-5	TRBJ2-5	CASRHTTGTQYF	TGTGCCAGCAGGCATACTACGGGGACCCAGTACTTC
.	few	TRBV6-5	TRBJ2-7	CASRSGTLSIYEQYF	TGTGCCAGCAGATCCGGGACACTATCCATATACGAGCAGTACTTC
TRBD2	.	TRBV7-2	TRBJ2-2	CASSGLAGGSGELFF	TGTGCCAGCAGCGGACTAGCGGGAGGCTCCGGGGAGCTGTTTTTT
TRBD2	.	TRBV18	TRBJ2-1	CASSPQGGFNEQFF	TGTGCCAGCTCACCGCAGGGAGGGTTCAATGAGCAGTTCTTC
TRBD2	.	TRBV7-2	TRBJ2-2	CASSLNSRPVGGGTGELFF	TGTGCCAGCAGCTTAAATAGCCGACCCGTTGGGGGGGGAACCGGGGAGCTGTTTTTT
.	.	TRBV18	TRBJ2-2	CASSPIGNTGELFF	TGTGCCAGCTCACCAATCGGGAACACCGGGGAGCTGTTTTTT
.	.	TRBV7-9	TRBJ2-2	CASSKTENTGELFF	TGTGCCAGCAGCAAGACAGAGAACACCGGGGAGCTGTTTTTT
.	.	TRBV7-9	TRBJ1-1	CASSLQEDTEAFF	TGTGCCAGCAGCCTTCAGGAGGACACTGAAGCTTTCTTT
TRBD2	.	TRBV9	TRBJ2-1	CASSVSSGGHNEQFF	TGTGCCAGCAGCGTTTCTAGCGGGGGGCACAATGAGCAGTTCTTC
TRBD1	.	TRBV19	TRBJ2-7	CASSIAVGQGYEQYF	TGTGCCAGTAGTATAGCGGTGGGACAGGGTTACGAGCAGTACTTC
.	.	TRBV14	TRBJ2-3	CASIGRDSRPDTQYF	TGTGCCAGCATTGGCCGGGACTCTCGCCCAGATACGCAGTATTTT
.	.	TRBV20-1	TRBJ1-1	CSARGSGLFF	TGCAGTGCTAGGGGGTCCGGACTTTTCTTT
.	.	TRBV4-2	TRBJ1-4	CASSQDRFSRGNEKLFF	TGTGCCAGCAGCCAAGATAGGTTTTCCAGGGGTAATGAAAAACTGTTTTTT
.	.	TRBV7-9	TRBJ2-1	CASSLSFGAEQFF	TGTGCCAGCAGCTTATCTTTTGGGGCTGAGCAGTTCTTC
.	.	TRBV4-3	TRBJ1-4	CASSQDWSRPGEKLFF	TGCGCCAGCAGCCAAGACTGGAGTCGCCCGGGTGAAAAACTGTTTTTT
TRBD1	.	TRBV5-4	TRBJ1-1	CASSFPTGMNTEAFF	TGTGCCAGCAGCTTCCCGACAGGGATGAACACTGAAGCTTTCTTT
.	once	TRBV5-1	TRBJ1-1	CASSLAGGYAEAFF	TGCGCCAGCAGCTTGGCCGGGGGATACGCTGAAGCTTTCTTT
TRBD1	.	TRBV11-2	TRBJ1-2	CASSHFDRENYGYTF	TGTGCCAGCAGCCATTTCGACAGGGAAAACTATGGCTACACCTTC
.	.	TRBV5-6	TRBJ2-7	CASSLNGVSYEQYF	TGTGCCAGCAGCTTGAATGGAGTAAGCTACGAGCAGTACTTC
TRBD2	.	TRBV5-8	TRBJ2-2	CASSLAASGTVGELFF	TGTGCCAGCAGCTTGGCGGCTAGCGGGACTGTCGGGGAGCTGTTTTTT
.	once	TRBV7-3	TRBJ2-3	CASSFSNPRGYGTDTQYF	TGTGCCAGCAGCTTTTCAAACCCCCGGGGGTACGGCACAGATACGCAGTATTTT
TRBD1	few	TRBV18	TRBJ1-4	CASSLQGGFGEKLFF	TGTGCCAGCTCACTACAGGGGGGATTTGGAGAAAAACTGTTTTTT
TRBD1	.	TRBV7-2	TRBJ2-7	CASSSDRGGEQYF	TGTGCCAGCAGCTCGGACAGGGGAGGTGAGCAGTACTTC
.	.	TRBV18	TRBJ1-1	CASSPQGSVRAFF	TGTGCCAGCTCACCGCAGGGGAGTGTTAGGGCTTTCTTT
.	once	TRBV7-2	TRBJ1-5	CASSAAGTNQPQHF	TGTGCCAGCAGCGCTGCAGGGACAAATCAGCCCCAGCATTTT
TRBD1	.	TRBV19	TRBJ1-4	CASSSHQGANNEKLFF	TGTGCCAGTAGTAGCCACCAGGGGGCAAATAATGAAAAACTGTTTTTT
.	.	TRBV7-9	TRBJ1-1	CASSYRQRVMNTEAFF	TGTGCCAGCAGCTACCGGCAGAGGGTTATGAACACTGAAGCTTTCTTT
.	.	TRBV7-3	TRBJ2-5	CASSRGQQETQYF	TGTGCCAGCAGCCGAGGACAGCAAGAGACCCAGTACTTC
.	.	TRBV9	TRBJ1-6	CASRLAGDNSPLHF	TGTGCCAGCAGATTGGCGGGGGATAATTCACCCCTCCACTTT
.	.	TRBV10-1	TRBJ2-7	CASSRDCYEQYF	TGCGCCAGCAGTCGGGACTGTTACGAGCAGTACTTC
.	.	TRBV10-3	TRBJ2-2	CAISGRLAGTNTGELFF	TGTGCCATCAGTGGCCGGCTGGCGGGGACGAACACCGGGGAGCTGTTTTTT
.	.	TRBV5-1	TRBJ2-2	CASRWLADTGELFF	TGCGCCAGCAGGTGGCTAGCCGACACCGGGGAGCTGTTTTTT
TRBD1	.	TRBV30	TRBJ1-2	CAWSAGTGYGYTF	TGTGCCTGGAGTGCCGGGACAGGGTATGGCTACACCTTC
.	.	TRBV21-1	TRBJ1-4	CASILPPTNEKLFF	TGTGCCAGCATCCTACCCCCAACTAATGAAAAACTGTTTTTT
.	.	TRBV5-1	TRBJ2-7	CASSSPGAPYEQYF	TGCGCCAGCAGCTCCCCAGGGGCCCCCTACGAGCAGTACTTC
TRBD1	.	TRBV5-4	TRBJ1-5	CASSLGTGGGQPQHF	TGTGCCAGCAGCTTGGGGACAGGGGGCGGTCAGCCCCAGCATTTT
.	.	TRBV7-9	TRBJ1-5	CASSYGGEGNQPQHF	TGTGCCAGCAGCTACGGGGGAGAGGGCAATCAGCCCCAGCATTTT
TRBD1	.	TRBV7-6	TRBJ1-2	CASSSADRVQGYTF	TGTGCCAGCAGCTCCGCGGACAGGGTCCAGGGCTACACCTTC
.	.	TRBV6-1	TRBJ2-7	CASSEARRGRGEQYF	TGTGCCAGCAGTGAAGCGAGGAGGGGGCGAGGCGAGCAGTACTTC
TRBD1	.	TRBV27	TRBJ2-3	CASSRDRRYPDTQYF	TGTGCCAGCAGTCGGGACAGGAGGTACCCAGATACGCAGTATTTT
.	once	TRBV4-2	TRBJ2-1	CASSLEGSTYNEQFF	TGTGCCAGCAGCCTAGAGGGGAGCACCTACAATGAGCAGTTCTTC
.	.	TRBV30	TRBJ1-1	CASGGTANTEAFF	TGTGCCTCGGGAGGGACGGCCAACACTGAAGCTTTCTTT
.	.	TRBV5-6	TRBJ2-1	CASSLVQGPYNEQFF	TGTGCCAGCAGCTTGGTCCAGGGCCCCTACAATGAGCAGTTCTTC
TRBD2	.	TRBV12-5	TRBJ2-5	CASGLGETSGDTETQYF	TGTGCTAGTGGTTTGGGTGAGACTAGCGGGGACACCGAGACCCAGTACTTC
TRBD2	.	TRBV7-8	TRBJ2-1	CASSAIAGGIIEQFF	TGTGCCAGCAGCGCTATAGCGGGAGGGATTATTGAGCAGTTCTTC
.	medium-sized	TRBV18	TRBJ1-2	CASSPPGVSGYTF	TGTGCCAGCTCACCACCCGGGGTGAGTGGCTACACCTTC
.	.	TRBV6-4	TRBJ1-1	CASRSRGEGTEAFF	TGTGCCAGCAGATCGAGGGGGGAGGGCACTGAAGCTTTCTTT
.	.	TRBV6-5	TRBJ2-3	CASSYPGLPNTQYF	TGTGCCAGCAGTTATCCGGGACTTCCCAATACGCAGTATTTT
TRBD1	few	TRBV7-2	TRBJ2-5	CASSWGTGRKYF	TGTGCCAGCAGTTGGGGGACAGGGAGAAAGTACTTC
.	.	TRBV5-1	TRBJ2-1	CASSPAGSYNEQFF	TGCGCCAGCAGCCCAGCGGGCTCCTACAATGAGCAGTTCTTC